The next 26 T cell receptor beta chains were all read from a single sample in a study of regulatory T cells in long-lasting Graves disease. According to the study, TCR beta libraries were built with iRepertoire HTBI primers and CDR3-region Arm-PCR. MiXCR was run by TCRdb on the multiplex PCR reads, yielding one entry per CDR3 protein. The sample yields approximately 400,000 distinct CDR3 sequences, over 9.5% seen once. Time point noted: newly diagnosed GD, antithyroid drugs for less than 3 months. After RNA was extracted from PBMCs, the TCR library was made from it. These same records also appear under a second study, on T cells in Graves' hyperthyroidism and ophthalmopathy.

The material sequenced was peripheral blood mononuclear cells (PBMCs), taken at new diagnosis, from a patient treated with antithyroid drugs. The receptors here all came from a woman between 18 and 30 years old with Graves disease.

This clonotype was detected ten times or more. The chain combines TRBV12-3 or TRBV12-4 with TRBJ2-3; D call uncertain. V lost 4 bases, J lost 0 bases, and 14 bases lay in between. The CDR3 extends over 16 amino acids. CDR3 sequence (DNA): TGTGCCAGCAGTTCTCAGAGACTCAGCAGCACAGATACGCAGTATTTT. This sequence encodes CASSSQRLSSTDTQYF.

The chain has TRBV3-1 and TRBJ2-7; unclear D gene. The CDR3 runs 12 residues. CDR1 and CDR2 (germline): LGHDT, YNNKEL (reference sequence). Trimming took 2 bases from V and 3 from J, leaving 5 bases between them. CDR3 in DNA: TGTGCCAGCAGCCAATGGGACTACGAGCAGTACTTC. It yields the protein CASSQWDYEQYF.

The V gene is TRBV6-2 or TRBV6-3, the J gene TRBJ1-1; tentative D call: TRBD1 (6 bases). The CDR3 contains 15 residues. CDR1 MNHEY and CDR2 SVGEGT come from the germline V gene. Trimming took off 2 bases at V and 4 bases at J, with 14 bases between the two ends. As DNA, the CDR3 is TGTGCCAGCAGTTACGGTGGGGGGGCGCTCACTGAAGCTTTCTTT. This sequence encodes CASSYGGGALTEAFF.

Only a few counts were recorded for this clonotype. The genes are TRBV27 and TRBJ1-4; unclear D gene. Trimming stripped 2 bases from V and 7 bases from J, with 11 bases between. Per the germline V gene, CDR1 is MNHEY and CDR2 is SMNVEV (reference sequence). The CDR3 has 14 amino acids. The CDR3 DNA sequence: TGTGCCAGCAGTTTAGGGCGACGGAGTGAAAAACTGTTTTTT. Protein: CASSLGRRSEKLFF.

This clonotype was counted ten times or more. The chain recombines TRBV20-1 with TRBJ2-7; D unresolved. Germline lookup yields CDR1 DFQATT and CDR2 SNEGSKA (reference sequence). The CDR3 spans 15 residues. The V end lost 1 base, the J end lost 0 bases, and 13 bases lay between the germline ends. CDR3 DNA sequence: TGCAGTGCTAGAGTGACCCAGCACCTCTCCTACGAGCAGTACTTC. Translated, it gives CSARVTQHLSYEQYF.

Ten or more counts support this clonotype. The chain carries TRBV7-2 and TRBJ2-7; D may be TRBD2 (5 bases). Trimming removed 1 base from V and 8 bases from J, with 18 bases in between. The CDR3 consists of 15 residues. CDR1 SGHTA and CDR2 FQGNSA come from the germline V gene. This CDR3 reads CASSLVQARGSKQYV. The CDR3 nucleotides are TGTGCCAGCAGCTTAGTTCAGGCCCGGGGTAGCAAGCAGTACGTC.

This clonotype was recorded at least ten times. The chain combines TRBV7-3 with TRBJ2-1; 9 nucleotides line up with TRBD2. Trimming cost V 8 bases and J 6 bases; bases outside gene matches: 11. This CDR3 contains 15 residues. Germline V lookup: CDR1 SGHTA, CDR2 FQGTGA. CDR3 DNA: TGTGCCAGCGGTCTAACAAGCGGGGGGATCAATGAGCAGTTCTTC. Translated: CASGLTSGGINEQFF.

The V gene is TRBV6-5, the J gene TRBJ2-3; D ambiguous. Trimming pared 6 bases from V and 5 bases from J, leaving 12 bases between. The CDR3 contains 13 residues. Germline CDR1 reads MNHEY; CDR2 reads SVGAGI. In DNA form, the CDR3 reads TGTGCCAGCAGCTTACTCGGCGGAGATACGCAGTATTTT. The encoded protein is CASSLLGGDTQYF.

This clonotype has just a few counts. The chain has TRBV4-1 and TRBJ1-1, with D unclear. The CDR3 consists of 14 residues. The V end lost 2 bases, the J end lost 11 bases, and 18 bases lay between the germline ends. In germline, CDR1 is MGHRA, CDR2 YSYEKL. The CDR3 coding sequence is TGCGCCAGCAGCCAAAAGGGATTCTTGCCCAGGGCTTTCTTT. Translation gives CASSQKGFLPRAFF.

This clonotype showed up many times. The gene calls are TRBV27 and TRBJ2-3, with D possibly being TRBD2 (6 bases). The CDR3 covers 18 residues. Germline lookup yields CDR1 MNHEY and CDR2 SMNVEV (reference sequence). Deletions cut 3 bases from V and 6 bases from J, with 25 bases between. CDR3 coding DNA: TGTGCCAGCAGTTTGCCCTCGCGAGGACGCCCGGCGGGGGATACGCAGTATTTT. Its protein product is CASSLPSRGRPAGDTQYF.

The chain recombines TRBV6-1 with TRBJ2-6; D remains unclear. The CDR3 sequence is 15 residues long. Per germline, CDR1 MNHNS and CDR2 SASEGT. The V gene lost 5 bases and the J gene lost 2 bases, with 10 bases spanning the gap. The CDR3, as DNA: TGTGCCAGCAGTCAAAGGTTAGCTGGGGCCAACGTCCTGACTTTC. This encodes CASSQRLAGANVLTF.

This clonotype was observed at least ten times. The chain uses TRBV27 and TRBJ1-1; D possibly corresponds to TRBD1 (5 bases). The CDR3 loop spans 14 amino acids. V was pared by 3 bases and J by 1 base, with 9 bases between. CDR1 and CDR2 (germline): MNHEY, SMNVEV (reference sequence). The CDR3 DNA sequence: TGTGCCAGCAGTTTCGTGGGGCGGAACACTGAAGCTTTCTTT. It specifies CASSFVGRNTEAFF.

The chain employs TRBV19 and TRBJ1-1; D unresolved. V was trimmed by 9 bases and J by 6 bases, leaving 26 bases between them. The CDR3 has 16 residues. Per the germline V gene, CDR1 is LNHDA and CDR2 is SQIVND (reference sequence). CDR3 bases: TGTGCCAGCGGAAATCCGATTGGGAGGGTCTTCGCTGAAGCTTTCTTT. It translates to CASGNPIGRVFAEAFF.

In DNA, the CDR3 is TGTGCCAGTAGTATAGATCTATGGGGGAACACCTACAATGAGCAGTTCTTC. Its translation is CASSIDLWGNTYNEQFF. The J gene is TRBJ2-1, the V gene TRBV19; the D call may be TRBD1 or TRBD2 (5 bases each). CDR3 length: 17 amino acids. The germline V and J ends were trimmed by 0 bases and 2 bases, with 14 bases remaining between them. Per the germline V gene, CDR1 is LNHDA and CDR2 is SQIVND (reference sequence).

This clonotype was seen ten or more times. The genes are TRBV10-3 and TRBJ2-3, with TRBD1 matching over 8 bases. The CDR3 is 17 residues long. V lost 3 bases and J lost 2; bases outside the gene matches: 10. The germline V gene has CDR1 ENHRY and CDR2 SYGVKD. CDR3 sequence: CAISDGQGAVFTDTQYF. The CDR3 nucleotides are TGTGCCATCAGTGATGGTCAGGGGGCGGTTTTCACAGATACGCAGTATTTT.

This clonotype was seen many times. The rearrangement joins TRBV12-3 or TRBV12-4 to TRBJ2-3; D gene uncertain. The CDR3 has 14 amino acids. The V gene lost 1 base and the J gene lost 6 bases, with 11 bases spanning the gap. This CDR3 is CASSLEWDRDTQYF. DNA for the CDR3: TGTGCCAGCAGTTTAGAGTGGGATAGGGATACGCAGTATTTT.

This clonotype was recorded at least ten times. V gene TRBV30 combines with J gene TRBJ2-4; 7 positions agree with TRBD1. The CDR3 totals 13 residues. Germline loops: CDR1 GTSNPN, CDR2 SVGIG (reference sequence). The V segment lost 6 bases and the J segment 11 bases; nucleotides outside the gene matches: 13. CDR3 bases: TGTGCCTGCAGAGGGGGCGATACGTGGGTTCAGTACTTC. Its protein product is CACRGGDTWVQYF.

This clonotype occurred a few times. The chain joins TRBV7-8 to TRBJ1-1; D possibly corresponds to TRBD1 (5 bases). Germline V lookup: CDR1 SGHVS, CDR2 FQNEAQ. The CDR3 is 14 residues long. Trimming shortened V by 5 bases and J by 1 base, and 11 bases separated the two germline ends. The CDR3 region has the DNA TGTGCCAGCAGCCCAGTAACAGGGAACACTGAAGCTTTCTTT. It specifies CASSPVTGNTEAFF.

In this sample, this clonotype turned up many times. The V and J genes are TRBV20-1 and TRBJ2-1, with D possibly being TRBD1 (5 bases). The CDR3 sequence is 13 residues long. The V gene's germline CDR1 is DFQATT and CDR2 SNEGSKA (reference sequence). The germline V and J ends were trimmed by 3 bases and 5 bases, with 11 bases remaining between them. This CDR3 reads CSARTALNNEQFF. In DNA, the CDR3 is TGCAGTGCTAGGACAGCTCTCAACAATGAGCAGTTCTTC.

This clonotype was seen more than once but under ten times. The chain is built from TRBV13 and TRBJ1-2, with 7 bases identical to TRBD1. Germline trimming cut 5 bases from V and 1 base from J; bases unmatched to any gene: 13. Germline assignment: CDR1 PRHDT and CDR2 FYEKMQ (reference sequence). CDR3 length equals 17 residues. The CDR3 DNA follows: TGTGCCAGCAGCCCTCGGGACAGACCGCACCTTAACTATGGCTACACCTTC. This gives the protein CASSPRDRPHLNYGYTF.

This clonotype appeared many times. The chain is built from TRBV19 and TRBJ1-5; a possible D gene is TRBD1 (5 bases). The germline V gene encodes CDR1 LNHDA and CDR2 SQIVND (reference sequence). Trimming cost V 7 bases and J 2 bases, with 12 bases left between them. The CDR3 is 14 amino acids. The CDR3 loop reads CASKEQAGNQPQHF. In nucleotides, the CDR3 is TGTGCCAGTAAGGAACAGGCCGGCAATCAGCCCCAGCATTTT. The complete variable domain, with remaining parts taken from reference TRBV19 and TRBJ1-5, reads DGGITQSPKYLFRKEGQNVTLSCEQNLNHDAMYWYRQDPGQGLRLIYYSQIVNDFQKGDIAEGYSVSREKKESFPLTVTSAQKNPTAFYLCASKEQAGNQPQHFGDGTRLSIL.

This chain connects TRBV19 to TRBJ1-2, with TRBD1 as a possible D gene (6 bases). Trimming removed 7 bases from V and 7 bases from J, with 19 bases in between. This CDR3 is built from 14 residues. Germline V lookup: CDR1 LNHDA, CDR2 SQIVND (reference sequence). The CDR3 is CASNWWGRNRGYTF. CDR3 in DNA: TGTGCCAGTAATTGGTGGGGGCGAAATCGTGGCTACACCTTC. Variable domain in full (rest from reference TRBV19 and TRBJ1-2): DGGITQSPKYLFRKEGQNVTLSCEQNLNHDAMYWYRQDPGQGLRLIYYSQIVNDFQKGDIAEGYSVSREKKESFPLTVTSAQKNPTAFYLCASNWWGRNRGYTFGSGTRLTVV.

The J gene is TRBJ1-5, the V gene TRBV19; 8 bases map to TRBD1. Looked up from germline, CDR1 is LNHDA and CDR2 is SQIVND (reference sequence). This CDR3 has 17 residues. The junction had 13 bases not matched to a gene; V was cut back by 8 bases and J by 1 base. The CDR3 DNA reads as TGTGCCAGTCGATTGAGGGCAGGGGGCACGAGCAATCAGCCCCAGCATTTT. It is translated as CASRLRAGGTSNQPQHF.

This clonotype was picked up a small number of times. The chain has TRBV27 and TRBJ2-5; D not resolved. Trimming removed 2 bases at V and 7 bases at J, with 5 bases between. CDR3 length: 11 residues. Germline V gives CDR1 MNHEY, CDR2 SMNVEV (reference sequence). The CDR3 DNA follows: TGTGCCAGCAGTTTACCACCGACCCAGTACTTC. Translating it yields CASSLPPTQYF.

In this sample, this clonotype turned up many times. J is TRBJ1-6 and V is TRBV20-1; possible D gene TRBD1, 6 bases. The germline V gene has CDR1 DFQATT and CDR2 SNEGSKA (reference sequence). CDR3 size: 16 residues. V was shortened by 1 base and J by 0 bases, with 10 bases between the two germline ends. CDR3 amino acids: CSARGTESSYNSPLHF. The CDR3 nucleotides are TGCAGTGCTAGAGGGACAGAAAGCTCCTATAATTCACCCCTCCACTTT.

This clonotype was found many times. The CDR3 DNA is TGTGCCAGCAGTCCCCGCCAGGGAGTAGCCTCCCCTGAGCAGTTCTTC. It yields the protein CASSPRQGVASPEQFF. The chain recombines TRBV6-2 or TRBV6-3 with TRBJ2-1; either TRBD1 or TRBD2 may supply D (5 bases each). The CDR3 spans 16 residues. CDR1 is MNHEY and CDR2 is SVGEGT in the germline V gene. The V gene lost 5 bases and the J gene lost 9 bases, with 23 bases spanning the gap.